One and the same sample provided the 29 T cell receptor beta chains below, sequenced in a study of vaccination effects on CD4 cells after COVID-19. Generated by immunoSEQ multiplex PCR, the TCRdb table keeps only in-frame clones and is missing some. The table lists some 41,000 clones, about three fifths of them singletons. What these receptors recognize is not known. Antigen-specific CD4+ T cells were first expanded with viral peptide pools by the ViraFEST assay and only then sequenced. Cells that had been cultured for less than eleven days were the source of isolated CD4+ T cells. Previously uninfected by SARS-CoV-2, the vaccine recipients also showed negative nucleocapsid antibodies. Material: CD4+ T cells from PBMCs cultured with HCoV-OC43 spike peptides, obtained before COVID-19 vaccination. Subset described: HCoV-OC43 spike overlapping peptide pool stimulation. The receptors come from a human donor who received a COVID-19 vaccine.

This clone was detected only a few times. The V and J genes are TRBV5-1 and TRBJ2-2, with 9 bases fitting TRBD2. The CDR3 is made up of 17 amino acids. CDR1 and CDR2 from the germline V gene are SGHRS and YFSETQ. With V trimmed by 0 bases and J by 4 bases, 7 bases remained unmatched. This CDR3 is CASSLGVAGALTGELFF. The CDR3 DNA reads as TGCGCCAGCAGCTTGGGAGTAGCGGGGGCTCTCACCGGGGAGCTGTTTTTT.

The gene calls are TRBV3-1 (or the pseudogene TRBV3-2) and TRBJ1-1; 8 bases agree with TRBD1. The CDR3 sequence is 13 residues long. Germline V CDR1 and CDR2: LGHDT, YNNKEL (reference sequence). J lost 6 bases, V lost 2 bases, and 2 bases had no gene match. CDR3 nucleotide sequence: TGTGCCAGCAGCCAACTACAGGGGGCTGAAGCTTTCTTT. This translates into CASSQLQGAEAFF.

This chain's CDR3 is CAIGGKGVMNTEAFF. For the CDR3, the DNA is TGTGCCATCGGGGGAAAAGGGGTCATGAACACTGAAGCTTTCTTT. The chain uses TRBV10-3 and TRBJ1-1; D is possibly TRBD1 (5 bases). CDR3 size: 15 residues. V was trimmed by 8 bases and J by 0 bases, leaving 16 bases between them. CDR1 and CDR2 (germline): ENHRY, SYGVKD.

The chain joins TRBV30 to TRBJ1-4; D perhaps matches TRBD1 (6 bases). Germline V gene lookup returns CDR1 GTSNPN and CDR2 SVGIG (reference sequence). The CDR3 has 13 residues. V lost 1 base to trimming and J lost 7 bases, with 10 bases between them. The CDR3 loop is CAWSGGLTEKLFF. Written as DNA, the CDR3 is TGTGCCTGGAGTGGGGGGCTTACTGAAAAACTGTTTTTT.

The CDR3 region is CASSAGLGATGELFF. As DNA, the CDR3 is TGTGCCAGCAGTGCGGGACTAGGTGCCACCGGGGAGCTGTTTTTT. This rearrangement joins TRBV6-6 to TRBJ2-2; 8 positions match TRBD2. The V segment lost 5 bases and the J segment 4 bases; nucleotides outside the gene matches: 6. CDR3 length equals 15 residues. Germline lookup yields CDR1 MNHNY and CDR2 SVGAGI (reference sequence).

The chain links TRBV12-5 to TRBJ1-6; no clear D gene. The CDR3 length is 13 residues. The germline gives CDR1 LGHNT, CDR2 FRNRAP. The V end was cut by 6 bases, the J end by 0 bases, with 3 bases between. CDR3 nucleotide sequence: TGTGCTAGTGGAGGCTCCTATAATTCACCCCTCCACTTT. It specifies CASGGSYNSPLHF. Together with reference TRBV12-5 and TRBJ1-6, the CDR3 gives the full variable domain: DARVTQTPRHKVTEMGQEVTMRCQPILGHNTVFWYRQTMMQGLELLAYFRNRAPLDDSGMPKDRFSAEMPDATLATLKIQPSEPRDSAVYFCASGGSYNSPLHFGNGTRLTVT.

The chain employs TRBV18 and TRBJ1-5; D is undetermined. Looked up from germline, CDR1 is KGHSH and CDR2 is LQKENI. The V end lost 3 bases, the J end lost 0 bases, and 18 bases lay between the germline ends. This CDR3 contains 18 residues. The CDR3 loop is CASSPVAASWDSNQPQHF. CDR3 nucleotide sequence: TGTGCCAGCTCACCCGTTGCCGCCAGTTGGGATAGCAATCAGCCCCAGCATTTT.

CDR3 region: CTSSQDGGSMNTEAFF. In nucleotides, the CDR3 is TGCACCAGCAGCCAAGATGGGGGGAGCATGAACACTGAAGCTTTCTTT. The rearrangement uses TRBV1 and TRBJ1-1. TRBV1 is listed as a pseudogene. The CDR3 is 16 residues long.

The gene calls are TRBV3-1 (or the pseudogene TRBV3-2) and TRBJ2-7; 10 bases map to TRBD1. CDR1 is LGHDT, CDR2 YNNKEL, per germline (reference sequence). V trimming: 3 bases; J trimming: 10 bases; junction bases outside the gene matches: 12. This CDR3 spans 15 amino acids. CDR3 loop: CASSHWDRGARLQYF. The CDR3 bases are TGTGCCAGCAGCCATTGGGACAGGGGTGCCCGTCTCCAGTACTTC.

The chain combines TRBV19 with TRBJ2-5; D is ambiguous. V was pared by 1 base and J by 4 bases, with 4 bases between. The CDR3 runs 12 residues. The V gene's germline CDR1 is LNHDA and CDR2 SQIVND (reference sequence). CDR3 sequence: CASSIGGETQYF. In DNA form, the CDR3 reads TGTGCCAGTAGTATAGGTGGAGAGACCCAGTACTTC. The full variable domain, in which reference TRBV19 and TRBJ2-5 provide the parts outside the CDR3, is DGGITQSPKYLFRKEGQNVTLSCEQNLNHDAMYWYRQDPGQGLRLIYYSQIVNDFQKGDIAEGYSVSREKKESFPLTVTSAQKNPTAFYLCASSIGGETQYFGPGTRLLVL.

This clone appeared once. V usage is TRBV11-2 and J usage is TRBJ2-7; 13 nucleotides align to TRBD2. Losses at the gene ends were 1 base for V and 4 bases for J; bases not matched to a gene: 10. The CDR3 has 18 amino acids. Germline V gives CDR1 SGHAT, CDR2 FQNNGV. CDR3 DNA sequence: TGTGCCAGCAGCTTAGTTGGGGGACTAGCGGGGAGGAAATACGAGCAGTACTTC. This sequence encodes CASSLVGGLAGRKYEQYF.

This clone was seen a few times. The rearrangement uses TRBV15 and TRBJ2-2; D ambiguous. There are 18 residues in the CDR3. Germline V CDR1 and CDR2: LNHNV, YYDKDF (reference sequence). The V gene lost 1 base and the J gene lost 1 base, with 16 bases spanning the gap. CDR3 nucleotides: TGTGCCACCAGCAGAGTTGGAGTTTTAGGAAAGAACACCGGGGAGCTGTTTTTT. This sequence encodes CATSRVGVLGKNTGELFF.

This chain's CDR3 is CAISESDRLAEYTGELFF. CDR3 sequence (DNA): TGTGCCATCAGTGAGTCGGATAGACTAGCGGAGTACACCGGGGAGCTGTTTTTT. The rearrangement uses TRBV10-3 and TRBJ2-2, with 9 nucleotides matching TRBD2. Germline V lookup: CDR1 ENHRY, CDR2 SYGVKD. The CDR3 is 18 amino acids. V gave up 0 bases and J gave up 3 bases; unmatched junction bases: 8.

The chain employs TRBV5-4 and TRBJ2-2; 10 nucleotides line up with TRBD1. With V trimmed by 2 bases and J by 6 bases, 4 bases remained unmatched. Germline-derived CDR1 and CDR2 are SGHNT and YYREEE (reference sequence). The CDR3 is made up of 15 amino acids. The chain's CDR3 is CASSFMDRGAGELFF. CDR3 nucleotide sequence: TGTGCCAGCAGCTTTATGGACAGGGGGGCCGGGGAGCTGTTTTTT.

The genes are TRBV6-6 and TRBJ2-7; TRBD1 matches at 8 bases. The germline V gene has CDR1 MNHNY and CDR2 SVGAGI (reference sequence). This CDR3 region has 16 residues. V shed 0 bases and J 1 base; nucleotides not matched to a gene: 5. CDR3 sequence: CASSYSGRGQSYEQYF. CDR3 nucleotide sequence: TGTGCCAGCAGTTACTCAGGCAGGGGGCAATCCTACGAGCAGTACTTC.

This clone appeared once. The genes are TRBV12-3 or TRBV12-4 and TRBJ1-3, with D uncertain. This CDR3 is built from 12 residues. Trimming left V 6 bases short and J 3 bases short, with 6 bases between. The CDR3 reads CASRTDGNTIYF. Here the CDR3 DNA reads TGTGCCAGCAGAACCGATGGAAACACCATATATTTT.

V gene TRBV3-1 (or the pseudogene TRBV3-2) combines with J gene TRBJ2-3; TRBD2 matches at 13 bases. Germline CDR1 reads LGHDT; CDR2 reads YNNKEL (reference sequence). The J segment lost 5 bases and the V segment lost 3 bases, leaving 5 bases of the junction unmatched. The length of the CDR3 is 16 residues. The CDR3 reads CASSHLRLAGGDTQYF. CDR3 coding DNA: TGTGCCAGCAGCCACTTAAGACTAGCGGGAGGAGATACGCAGTATTTT.

This chain connects TRBV2 to TRBJ1-1; tentatively, D is TRBD1 (6 bases). Germline V gene lookup returns CDR1 SNHLY and CDR2 FYNNEI. CDR3 length: 13 amino acids. The V gene lost 1 base and the J gene lost 11 bases, with 14 bases spanning the gap. The CDR3 DNA sequence: TGTGCCAGCAGTGAAGAAGACAGGTACGGGGCTTTCTTT. It codes for CASSEEDRYGAFF.

The chain combines TRBV7-8 with TRBJ2-1; possibly TRBD2 for D (6 bases). CDR1 SGHVS and CDR2 FQNEAQ come from the germline V gene. The CDR3 covers 13 residues. Trimming removed 5 bases at V and 8 bases at J, with 13 bases between. CDR3: CASSDLTSYEQFF. CDR3 in DNA: TGTGCCAGCAGCGACCTGACTAGTTATGAGCAGTTCTTC.

This chain joins TRBV7-9 and TRBJ2-7; 8 bases are shared with TRBD2. V gave up 5 bases and J gave up 2 bases; unmatched junction bases: 14. In germline, CDR1 is SEHNR, CDR2 FQNEAQ (reference sequence). The CDR3 contains 17 residues. The CDR3 DNA follows: TGTGCCAGCAGCCCCTCCCCAAGGAGCGGGGGTACCTACGAGCAGTACTTC. Translating it yields CASSPSPRSGGTYEQYF.

This clone was counted a single time. Written as DNA, the CDR3 is TGTGCCAGCAGCTCTAAGAGGGGGCCGATCTCTGGAAACACCATATATTTT. It is translated as CASSSKRGPISGNTIYF. This rearrangement joins TRBV7-8 to TRBJ1-3; 7 bases are shared with TRBD1. The CDR3 is made up of 17 amino acids. Germline V CDR1 and CDR2: SGHVS, FQNEAQ. The trim removed 4 bases at V and 0 bases at J, leaving 9 bases unmatched.

This clone was seen a handful of times. The V gene is TRBV10-3, the J gene TRBJ1-6; the match to TRBD1 covers 9 bases. The germline CDR1 and CDR2 sequences are ENHRY and SYGVKD. V was pared by 3 bases and J by 9 bases, with 6 bases of the junction left unmatched. The CDR3 runs 15 residues. The CDR3 DNA follows: TGTGCCATCAGTGATACCGGGACAGGGACTTCACCCCTCCACTTT. This codes for CAISDTGTGTSPLHF.

CDR3 protein: CSASLQGARGYTF. In DNA, the CDR3 is TGCAGTGCTAGTTTACAGGGGGCTAGAGGCTACACCTTC. The V call is TRBV20-1, the J call TRBJ1-2; 9 bases are a match to TRBD1. Trimming removed 3 bases from V and 8 bases from J; junction bases left unmatched: 7. Germline CDR1 reads DFQATT; CDR2 reads SNEGSKA (reference sequence). The CDR3 totals 13 residues.

This clone was picked up a small number of times. Other DNA sequences in the sample encode the same CDR3. The chain uses TRBV7-9 and TRBJ1-2; possible D gene TRBD1, 5 bases. CDR3 length equals 13 residues. Germline lookup yields CDR1 SEHNR and CDR2 FQNEAQ (reference sequence). V was clipped by 1 base and J by 5 bases, with 8 bases between them. CDR3 bases: TGTGCCAGCAGCTTAGATGGGGGTTATGGCTACACCTTC. It specifies CASSLDGGYGYTF.

The J gene is TRBJ2-1, the V gene TRBV5-1; tentative D call: TRBD2 (5 bases). V lost 10 bases and J lost 3, with 14 bases in between. Per the germline V gene, CDR1 is SGHRS and CDR2 is YFSETQ. This CDR3 region has 13 residues. The CDR3 nucleotides read TGCGCCTCGAGGGCAGTCAGCTACAATGAGCAGTTCTTC. It encodes CASRAVSYNEQFF.

The genes are TRBV3-1 (or the pseudogene TRBV3-2) and TRBJ2-3; 12 bases align to TRBD2. V trimming: 3 bases; J trimming: 1 base; junction bases outside the gene matches: 2. This CDR3 spans 16 amino acids. In germline, CDR1 is LGHDT, CDR2 YNNKEL (reference sequence). The chain's CDR3 is CASSQTSGGGTDTQYF. CDR3 bases: TGTGCCAGCAGCCAGACTAGCGGGGGCGGCACAGATACGCAGTATTTT.

The chain uses TRBV5-1 and TRBJ2-5; 7 nucleotides line up with TRBD2. CDR1 SGHRS and CDR2 YFSETQ come from the germline V gene. This CDR3 contains 14 residues. J was trimmed by 2 bases and V by 4 bases; bases with no gene match: 5. The CDR3 loop reads CASSRGSTQETQYF. Written as DNA, the CDR3 is TGCGCCAGCAGCCGCGGGAGCACGCAAGAGACCCAGTACTTC.

The chain recombines TRBV14 with TRBJ2-1, with 10 bases identical to TRBD2. V gave up 5 bases and J gave up 5 bases; unmatched junction bases: 9. This CDR3 comprises 16 residues. Germline V lookup: CDR1 SGHDN, CDR2 FVKESK. DNA for the CDR3: TGTGCCAGCAGCAGAGAGAGACTAGCGGGTGACAATGAGCAGTTCTTC. It translates to CASSRERLAGDNEQFF.

The V and J genes are TRBV3-1 (or the pseudogene TRBV3-2) and TRBJ2-4; D perhaps matches TRBD1 (5 bases). V lost 1 base and J lost 0, with 10 bases in between. Germline assignment: CDR1 LGHDT and CDR2 YNNKEL (reference sequence). CDR3 length equals 16 residues. The CDR3 here is CASSQGGTIAKNIQYF. The CDR3 DNA is TGTGCCAGCAGCCAAGGGGGCACTATAGCCAAAAACATTCAGTACTTC.